The 31 T cell receptor beta chains presented below share a single source sample, sequenced in a study of blood T cell repertoires in COVID-19. Produced via immunoSEQ multiplex PCR; TCRdb's table is partial and in-frame only. Of roughly 200,000 clones listed, around 86% are singletons. Sequences were obtained from PBMCs or T cells enriched from blood (not recorded which). These receptors originate from a man in his forties with acute COVID-19.

The CDR3 nucleotides are TGTGCCAGCAGCCAAGGGGCCGGCAGCTACCTCCGTCGCCCATCCTACGAGCAGTACTTC. Its translation is CASSQGAGSYLRRPSYEQYF. The V call is TRBV14, the J call TRBJ2-7; D gene uncertain. Germline values: CDR1 SGHDN, CDR2 FVKESK. V dropped 1 base and J dropped 1 base, with 26 bases sitting between them. The CDR3 extends over 20 amino acids.

This clone occurred a few times. The V call is TRBV12-3 or TRBV12-4, the J call TRBJ2-2; 7 nucleotides line up with TRBD2. The V segment lost 3 bases and the J segment 13 bases; nucleotides outside the gene matches: 2. The CDR3 sequence is 11 residues long. CDR3 sequence: CASSLGGSLFF. The CDR3 DNA sequence: TGTGCCAGCAGTTTGGGGGGGTCGCTGTTTTTT.

This sequence joins TRBV6-5 and TRBJ2-5; TRBD2 matches at 8 bases. After removal of 4 bases from V and 0 bases from J, the junction contained 7 bases not matched to a gene. The V gene's germline CDR1 is MNHEY and CDR2 SVGAGI. The CDR3 sequence is 16 residues long. DNA for the CDR3: TGTGCCAGCAGTTTGGCGGGAGGCGCAAACCAAGAGACCCAGTACTTC. Encoded protein: CASSLAGGANQETQYF.

This rearrangement joins TRBV20-1 to TRBJ2-3, with no clear D. Germline V gives CDR1 DFQATT, CDR2 SNEGSKA (reference sequence). This CDR3 contains 10 residues. V shed 6 bases and J shed 6 bases, with 7 bases lying between them. The CDR3 DNA reads TGCAGTGCGGCTCTCGATACGCAGTATTTT. Its translation is CSAALDTQYF.

This rearrangement joins TRBV7-9 to TRBJ2-7, with D unresolved. CDR1 and CDR2 (germline): SEHNR, FQNEAQ (reference sequence). The V gene lost 3 bases and the J gene lost 4 bases, with 13 bases spanning the gap. The CDR3 is 14 residues long. The CDR3, as DNA: TGTGCCAGCAGCTTTAGTCTAGTGGCGTACGAGCAGTACTTC. It yields the protein CASSFSLVAYEQYF.

This clone was observed a single time. The chain links TRBV11-3 to TRBJ2-3; 10 bases fit TRBD2. Germline CDR1 SGHNT, CDR2 YENEEA. V lost 5 bases and J lost 3; bases outside the gene matches: 5. This CDR3 spans 15 amino acids. CDR3 in amino acids: CASSARTSGTDTQYF. CDR3 nucleotide sequence: TGTGCCAGCAGCGCCCGGACTAGCGGTACAGATACGCAGTATTTT.

The chain joins TRBV9 to TRBJ1-3, with D possibly TRBD1 on 6 matching bases. CDR3 length equals 14 residues. Between the trimmed V and J ends, which lost 0 bases and 4 bases, there was a span of 8 bases. Per germline, CDR1 SGDLS and CDR2 YYNGEE. DNA for the CDR3: TGTGCCAGCAGCGTAGAGACAGGCGGAAACACCATATATTTT. Encoded protein: CASSVETGGNTIYF.

The CDR3 loop reads CASSQDFGRSGNTIYF. CDR3 nucleotide sequence: TGTGCCAGCAGCCAAGATTTCGGTCGCTCTGGAAACACCATATATTTT. The chain combines TRBV14 with TRBJ1-3; the D is unclear. Trimming stripped 0 bases from V and 0 bases from J, with 9 bases between. Germline CDR1 and CDR2: SGHDN and FVKESK. The CDR3 extends over 16 amino acids.

This clone was seen a single time. The gene calls are TRBV2 and TRBJ1-5; D is undetermined. The CDR3 loop spans 14 amino acids. V was cut by 3 bases and J by 5 bases, with 11 bases left in between. Germline CDR1 and CDR2: SNHLY and FYNNEI. CDR3 nucleotides: TGTGCCAGCAGTGAGGGCAGAACCTATCAGCCCCAGCATTTT. Translation gives CASSEGRTYQPQHF.

A single count supports this clone. V is TRBV5-1 and J is TRBJ2-3; 9 nucleotides align to TRBD1. The CDR3 length is 14 residues. CDR1 is SGHRS, CDR2 YFSETQ, per germline. The J segment lost 2 bases and the V segment lost 4 bases, leaving 2 bases of the junction unmatched. The CDR3 sequence: CASSPQGATDTQYF. CDR3 nucleotides: TGCGCCAGCAGCCCACAGGGGGCCACAGATACGCAGTATTTT.

For this clone: The sample carries other DNA sequences with the same CDR3. V is TRBV7-9 and J is TRBJ1-5; D is perhaps TRBD1 (5 bases). CDR3 size: 13 residues. Germline assignment: CDR1 SEHNR and CDR2 FQNEAQ (reference sequence). V gave up 4 bases and J gave up 4 bases, with 8 bases separating them. CDR3 sequence reads: CASSSQGNQPQHF. The CDR3 nucleotides read TGTGCCAGCAGCTCTCAGGGTAATCAGCCCCAGCATTTT.

This clone was detected only a few times. This chain links TRBV6-4 with TRBJ2-5; 7 bases fit TRBD1. There are 15 residues in the CDR3. Germline assignment: CDR1 MRHNA and CDR2 SNTAGT. Trimming cost V 3 bases and J 1 base; bases outside gene matches: 5. The CDR3 DNA sequence: TGTGCCAGCAGTGAGCGACCAGGGGGCCAAGAGACCCAGTACTTC. Its protein is CASSERPGGQETQYF.

The rearrangement links TRBV19 to TRBJ1-5; D gene unclear. The V gene's germline CDR1 is LNHDA and CDR2 SQIVND (reference sequence). V dropped 7 bases and J dropped 0 bases, with 13 bases sitting between them. The CDR3 totals 15 residues. CDR3 residues: CASTDTSLSNQPQHF. The CDR3 DNA reads TGTGCCAGTACCGATACCTCACTTAGCAATCAGCCCCAGCATTTT.

The chain employs TRBV9 and TRBJ2-3; TRBD2 aligns across 14 bases. Germline V lookup: CDR1 SGDLS, CDR2 YYNGEE. This CDR3 is 18 amino acids long. The ends lost 2 bases at V and 5 bases at J; junction bases unmatched: 10. The CDR3 spells CASSVNPGLAGAQDTQYF. CDR3 bases: TGTGCCAGCAGCGTTAACCCGGGACTAGCGGGAGCGCAAGATACGCAGTATTTT.

This clone came up once. The chain employs TRBV2 and TRBJ1-2; 7 positions agree with TRBD1. Germline V lookup: CDR1 SNHLY, CDR2 FYNNEI. This CDR3 has 14 amino acids. V dropped 6 bases and J dropped 8; count of bases not matched to a gene: 12. The CDR3 protein is CASRDHRGLGGYTF. The CDR3 nucleotides read TGTGCCAGCAGGGATCACAGGGGCTTGGGCGGCTACACCTTC. The full variable domain, completed using reference TRBV2 and TRBJ1-2, is EPEVTQTPSHQVTQMGQEVILRCVPISNHLYFYWYRQILGQKVEFLVSFYNNEISEKSEIFDDQFSVERPDGSNFTLKIRSTKLEDSAMYFCASRDHRGLGGYTFGSGTRLTVV.

This clone was observed a handful of times. The chain employs TRBV6-2 or TRBV6-3 and TRBJ2-1; D is unclear. This CDR3 is built from 12 residues. V gave up 1 base and J gave up 9 bases, with 7 bases separating them. In germline, CDR1 is MNHEY, CDR2 SVGEGT. This chain's CDR3 is CASSYLLTEQFF. CDR3 in DNA: TGTGCCAGCAGTTACTTGCTAACTGAGCAGTTCTTC.

The V and J genes are TRBV6-5 and TRBJ2-7; weak D call: TRBD2 (6 bases). Trimming pared 6 bases from V and 1 base from J, leaving 7 bases between. The CDR3 contains 12 residues. Germline-derived CDR1 and CDR2 are MNHEY and SVGAGI. CDR3: CASRGLSYEQYF. The CDR3 nucleotides are TGTGCCAGCAGGGGACTGTCCTACGAGCAGTACTTC.

This clone was detected a few times. The rearrangement joins TRBV19 to TRBJ2-7, with D possibly TRBD1 on 6 matching bases. The CDR3 spans 15 residues. Trimming removed 9 bases at V and 0 bases at J, with 18 bases between. The germline V gene has CDR1 LNHDA and CDR2 SQIVND (reference sequence). DNA for the CDR3: TGTGCCAGCAGGTTGACAGGCGGCCCCTCCTACGAGCAGTACTTC. It yields the protein CASRLTGGPSYEQYF.

V and J are TRBV2 and TRBJ1-4; no firm D call. CDR3 length: 14 residues. Germline values: CDR1 SNHLY, CDR2 FYNNEI. Trimming left V 3 bases short and J 1 base short, with 6 bases between. CDR3 in DNA: TGTGCCAGCAGTGATGGGAGAACTAATGAAAAACTGTTTTTT. Amino acids: CASSDGRTNEKLFF.

J is TRBJ1-1 and V is TRBV28; D gene uncertain. There are 13 residues in the CDR3. Trimming pared 5 bases from V and 1 base from J, leaving 8 bases between. Germline V gives CDR1 MDHEN, CDR2 SYDVKM. The CDR3 DNA reads TGTGCCAGCAGTGGCCCGGGGAACACTGAAGCTTTCTTT. It codes for CASSGPGNTEAFF.

The chain couples TRBV10-3 to TRBJ2-7; no firm D call. The V and J ends lost 2 bases and 4 bases respectively, with 9 bases between them. Looked up from germline, CDR1 is ENHRY and CDR2 is SYGVKD. CDR3 length: 13 amino acids. CDR3 loop: CAISETTLYEQYF. The CDR3 DNA follows: TGTGCCATCAGTGAGACGACTCTATACGAGCAGTACTTC.

This clone has more than one count but fewer than ten. The chain uses TRBV2 and TRBJ1-5, with TRBD1 matching over 7 bases. Trimming at V came to 3 bases and at J to 7 bases, leaving 9 bases not matched to a gene. This CDR3 has 15 residues. The germline V gene has CDR1 SNHLY and CDR2 FYNNEI. CDR3 in DNA: TGTGCCAGCAGTGAGCTCGACAGGGTGGGGCAGCCCCAGCATTTT. It is translated as CASSELDRVGQPQHF.

This clone was detected only once. The V and J genes are TRBV20-1 and TRBJ1-1; 7 nucleotides align to TRBD1. Germline CDR1 reads DFQATT; CDR2 reads SNEGSKA (reference sequence). CDR3 length: 15 amino acids. V lost 3 bases, J lost 3 bases, and 10 bases stayed unmatched. The CDR3 bases are TGCAGTGCTAGTGAAAGGGGGCGTTGGGACACTGAAGCTTTCTTT. Its protein product is CSASERGRWDTEAFF.

The chain is built from TRBV11-2 and TRBJ1-3, with D perhaps TRBD1 (5 bases). The CDR3 runs to 15 residues. V was cut by 2 bases and J by 4 bases, with 12 bases left in between. Per the germline V gene, CDR1 is SGHAT and CDR2 is FQNNGV. The DNA for the CDR3 is TGTGCCAGCAGCTTAAATCCAGGGATAGGAAACACCATATATTTT. The encoded protein is CASSLNPGIGNTIYF.

The chain combines TRBV5-1 with TRBJ2-3; maybe TRBD2 (6 bases). Trimming removed 4 bases at V and 6 bases at J, with 18 bases between. CDR3 length: 15 amino acids. Per germline, CDR1 SGHRS and CDR2 YFSETQ. The CDR3 sequence is CASSPGTSLGDTQYF. The CDR3, as DNA: TGCGCCAGCAGCCCCGGGACTTCCTTGGGGGATACGCAGTATTTT.

As for this clone: The junction departs from germline at one end; a sequencing error may be responsible. The chain links TRBV3-1 (or the pseudogene TRBV3-2) to TRBJ2-4; 7 bases align to TRBD1. The germline CDR1 and CDR2 sequences are LGHDT and YNNKEL (reference sequence). This CDR3 has 11 residues. The CDR3 DNA is TGTGCCAGCAGCCAAGCGGGACAGTTGAACTTC. Translation: CASSQAGQLNF.

The chain employs TRBV19 and TRBJ2-5; perhaps TRBD1 as D (6 bases). This CDR3 has 11 amino acids. Trimming stripped 6 bases from V and 4 bases from J, with 6 bases between. Germline V gene lookup returns CDR1 LNHDA and CDR2 SQIVND (reference sequence). CDR3 coding DNA: TGTGCCAGTAGCAGGGGAGAGACCCAGTACTTC. Protein: CASSRGETQYF.

The rearrangement joins TRBV13 to TRBJ2-7, with 10 positions matching TRBD1. Germline CDR1 reads PRHDT; CDR2 reads FYEKMQ (reference sequence). CDR3 length: 15 amino acids. V dropped 5 bases and J dropped 6; count of bases not matched to a gene: 10. The CDR3 DNA follows: TGTGCCAGCAGCCTCCGGGACAGGGGTCTAAGCGAGCAGTACTTC. Its protein is CASSLRDRGLSEQYF.

V gene TRBV15 combines with J gene TRBJ2-1, with D maybe TRBD2 (6 bases). CDR1 and CDR2 (germline): LNHNV, YYDKDF (reference sequence). Trimming pared 1 base from V and 4 bases from J, leaving 17 bases between. The CDR3 spans 17 residues. The CDR3 coding sequence is TGTGCCACCAGCAGAGTCGGTCCGGGAGCAGGGTACAATGAGCAGTTCTTC. This translates into CATSRVGPGAGYNEQFF.

V usage is TRBV27 and J usage is TRBJ2-7, with 8 bases matching TRBD1. The CDR3 runs to 14 residues. The junction had 8 bases not matched to a gene; V was cut back by 4 bases and J by 6 bases. Germline V lookup: CDR1 MNHEY, CDR2 SMNVEV (reference sequence). The CDR3 coding sequence is TGTGCCAGCAGTTCAGGACAGGGATTGAGCGAGCAGTACTTC. It encodes CASSSGQGLSEQYF.

The chain carries TRBV28 and TRBJ1-2; 7 positions match TRBD1. This CDR3 has 13 residues. Trimming at V came to 5 bases and at J to 8 bases, leaving 8 bases not matched to a gene. Germline V gene data show CDR1 as MDHEN and CDR2 as SYDVKM. Here the CDR3 reads CASSKSTGTGYTF. For the CDR3, the DNA is TGTGCCAGCAGTAAATCGACAGGGACGGGCTACACCTTC.